This paragraph covers one T cell receptor beta chain sequence. Its matching antigen is unknown. Recent vaccinations or acute infections were absent in the healthy HIV-negative adult donors. The sample is drawn from a study of shared clonotypes between healthy human individuals. Repertoires were generated with immunoSEQ multiplex PCR, while TCRdb's copy carries only in-frame clones and drops some. The sample shows some 2.4 million clones, over 85% of them seen only once. Notes on the study in general: Rarefaction gave evidence that sorted-subset sequencing remained incomplete despite large depth. In contrast to clonotypes shared by all four donors, non-shared clonotypes had lower generation probabilities. Naive CD4 clonotypes overlapped across a handful of donors at roughly 5.1%.

The junction had 8 bases not matched to a gene; V was cut back by 4 bases and J by 4 bases. Germline CDR1 and CDR2: SQVTM and ANQGSEA. The CDR3 contains 14 residues. The origin of this receptor is a man in his late teens or twenties in good health. Some clones in this sample may be carry-over from other donors' samples. The V and J genes are TRBV29-1 and TRBJ2-3, with TRBD1 matching 7 bases. Sequencing was performed on naive CD4+ T cells from PBMCs. Described subset: CD45RA+ positively selected. In DNA form, the CDR3 reads TGCAGCGTTGTTCAGGGGGAAAATCCAGATACGCAGTATTTT. It yields the protein CSVVQGENPDTQYF.